This entry is about one T cell receptor (beta chain). Its matching antigen is unknown. This entry comes from a study of high-grade serous ovarian cancer treatment subgroups. About the research overall: Each sample yielded on average approximately 7,500 unique TCR beta rearrangements from some 15,000 reads. Whole-study findings and limits: Bulk tumor TCR sequencing gave no spatial information. Only CDR3 was analyzed; CDR1 and CDR2 were not. Clonal relatedness tracked neoantigen level, and by trend copy number and mutation load.

Tumor samples were taken before definitive surgery or chemotherapy. Using immunoSEQ multiplex PCR, the repertoire was profiled, and TCRdb retains in-frame clones only, with some absent. Here the sample spans about 7,700 clones, 55% to 75% being singletons. The CDR3 runs to 16 residues. Looked up from germline, CDR1 is SGHTA and CDR2 is FQGNSA. V was pared by 4 bases and J by 5 bases, with 20 bases between. The sample consisted of tumor tissue. This receptor was taken from a human donor with high-grade serous ovarian cancer. V and J are TRBV7-2 and TRBJ2-5; possible D gene TRBD1, 6 bases. The CDR3 DNA sequence: TGTGCCAGCAGCTCACCCCCTGGACAGCCTGCGGAGACCCAGTACTTC. This gives the protein CASSSPPGQPAETQYF.